One sample yielded the 11 T cell receptor beta chains listed below, sequenced in a study of T cells in Graves' hyperthyroidism and ophthalmopathy. The TCR beta CDR3 regions underwent amplification using RNA transcripts as the source. First-round RT-PCR of the TCR CDR3 relied on the HTBI primer set. TCRdb passed the multiplex PCR reads through MiXCR, listing each CDR3 protein once. The table records around 380,000 distinct CDR3 sequences, 13% of them present only once. The sequencing input was blood. The origin of the receptors is a man aged 25 to 40 with Graves' hyperthyroidism that later progressed to Graves' ophthalmopathy.

This clonotype showed up many times. V gene TRBV5-1 combines with J gene TRBJ1-5, with D unclear. V lost 3 bases and J 2 bases, leaving 9 bases between the germline ends. Per germline, CDR1 SGHRS and CDR2 YFSETQ. CDR3 length: 14 residues. Here the CDR3 DNA reads TGCGCCAGCAGCTGGGAGGCAGGCAATCAGCCCCAGCATTTT. Amino acid sequence: CASSWEAGNQPQHF.

This clonotype has at least ten counts. J is TRBJ2-1 and V is TRBV5-1; no firm D call. Trimming took off 3 bases at V and 7 bases at J, with 5 bases between the two ends. CDR1 and CDR2 (germline): SGHRS, YFSETQ. The CDR3 spans 11 residues. The CDR3 region is CASSWRNEQFF. The CDR3 DNA sequence: TGCGCCAGCAGCTGGCGGAATGAGCAGTTCTTC. Full variable domain (missing parts from reference TRBV5-1 and TRBJ2-1): KAGVTQTPRYLIKTRGQQVTLSCSPISGHRSVSWYQQTPGQGLQFLFEYFSETQRNKGNFPGRFSGRQFSNSRSEMNVSTLELGDSALYLCASSWRNEQFFGPGTRLTVL.

The rearrangement links TRBV9 to TRBJ2-1; D is tentatively TRBD1 or TRBD2 (6 bases each). The germline V and J ends were trimmed by 4 bases and 8 bases, with 19 bases remaining between them. The CDR3 covers 15 residues. From germline, CDR1 is SGDLS and CDR2 YYNGEE. Here the CDR3 reads CASSTAGHPRDEQFF. In nucleotides, the CDR3 is TGTGCCAGCAGCACCGCGGGACACCCTAGGGATGAGCAGTTCTTC.

This clonotype was seen many times. The V and J genes are TRBV7-9 and TRBJ1-2; D may be TRBD1 (5 bases). Looked up from germline, CDR1 is SEHNR and CDR2 is FQNEAQ (reference sequence). V lost 5 bases, J lost 4 bases, and 14 bases lay in between. The length of the CDR3 is 14 residues. The CDR3 coding sequence is TGTGCCAGCAGCCCACAGGTCGCGTCCTATGGCTACACCTTC. This translates into CASSPQVASYGYTF.

The table lists this clonotype with a few counts. Compared with germline, one end of the junction differs, possibly owing to a read error. The V gene is TRBV9, the J gene TRBJ1-1; no clear D gene. The CDR3 totals 15 residues. In germline, CDR1 is SGDLS, CDR2 YYNGEE. In DNA form, the CDR3 reads TGTGCCAGCAGCGTAGGATCCGGGCCGAACATTGAAGCTTTCTTT. Amino acids: CASSVGSGPNIEAFF.

The sample holds many counts of this clonotype. An end of the junction does not agree with germline; a read error may underlie this. The chain carries TRBV2 and TRBJ1-2; the D gene is possibly TRBD1 (6 bases). Germline values: CDR1 SNHLY, CDR2 FYNNEI. This CDR3 region has 13 residues. CDR3 coding DNA: TGTGCCAGCAGCGAAGGGGGGGACTATGGCTACACCTTC. Protein product: CASSEGGDYGYTF.

This clonotype is a singleton in its sample. The chain couples TRBV6-2 or TRBV6-3 to TRBJ1-2; 9 nucleotides align to TRBD1. From germline, CDR1 is MNHEY and CDR2 SVGEGT. The trim removed 5 bases at V and 5 bases at J, leaving 6 bases unmatched. CDR3 length equals 14 residues. In DNA form, the CDR3 reads TGTGCCAGCAGTCACGGGACAGGGAAGTATGGCTACACCTTC. It yields the protein CASSHGTGKYGYTF.

This clonotype was observed at least ten times. The V and J genes are TRBV12-3 or TRBV12-4 and TRBJ2-4; weak D call: TRBD1 (6 bases). This CDR3 has 14 amino acids. Trimming shortened V by 7 bases and J by 5 bases, and 15 bases separated the two germline ends. CDR3: CASKSRDKENIQYF. CDR3 coding DNA: TGTGCCAGCAAAAGCCGGGACAAGGAAAACATTCAGTACTTC.

This clonotype appeared many times. The J gene is TRBJ2-7, the V gene TRBV10-3, with 9 positions matching TRBD1. With V trimmed by 5 bases and J by 4 bases, 3 bases remained unmatched. The germline gives CDR1 ENHRY, CDR2 SYGVKD. This CDR3 contains 13 residues. The CDR3 here is CAISRQGDYEQYF. The CDR3 DNA reads as TGTGCCATCAGTCGACAGGGGGATTACGAGCAGTACTTC.

This clonotype was detected only a few times. The rearrangement links TRBV20-1 to TRBJ2-5; the match to TRBD2 covers 8 bases. With 6 bases clipped from V and 4 bases from J, the junction kept 4 bases outside the gene matches. The V gene's germline CDR1 is DFQATT and CDR2 SNEGSKA (reference sequence). The CDR3 totals 12 residues. The CDR3 DNA reads as TGCAGTGCCGGACTAGCCGGAGAGACCCAGTACTTC. Encoded protein: CSAGLAGETQYF.

This clonotype was counted a few times. This sequence joins TRBV4-1 and TRBJ2-7; D is unresolved. V dropped 4 bases and J dropped 5 bases, with 15 bases sitting between them. The CDR3 totals 14 residues. CDR1 MGHRA and CDR2 YSYEKL come from the germline V gene. CDR3 DNA: TGCGCCAGCAGCCCCCGGGCGTCTGGAGACGAGCAGTACTTC. Encoded protein: CASSPRASGDEQYF.